The subject of this entry is one T cell receptor beta chain. The antigen is unknown. The data were taken from a study of T cell responses to AZD1222 COVID-19 vaccine. Study-level results: Seropositive status at baseline applied to only 5 to 7 AZD1222 recipients.

Measured with immunoSEQ multiplex PCR; TCRdb has only the in-frame clones, and not every one. This table holds fewer than 95,000 clones, 80% to 90% found once. This clonotype was sampled from an adult in good health. Sequenced here: peripheral blood, sampled on day 0 of AZD1222 vaccination.

CDR3 nucleotides: TGTGCCAGCATCGACCACAGGGGGCCCTACGAGCAGTACTTC. Its protein is CASIDHRGPYEQYF. The chain links TRBV6-6 to TRBJ2-7; 9 nucleotides line up with TRBD1. The length of the CDR3 is 14 residues. Germline V lookup: CDR1 MNHNY, CDR2 SVGAGI (reference sequence). V shed 7 bases, J shed 2 bases, and the junction held 6 bases outside the gene matches.